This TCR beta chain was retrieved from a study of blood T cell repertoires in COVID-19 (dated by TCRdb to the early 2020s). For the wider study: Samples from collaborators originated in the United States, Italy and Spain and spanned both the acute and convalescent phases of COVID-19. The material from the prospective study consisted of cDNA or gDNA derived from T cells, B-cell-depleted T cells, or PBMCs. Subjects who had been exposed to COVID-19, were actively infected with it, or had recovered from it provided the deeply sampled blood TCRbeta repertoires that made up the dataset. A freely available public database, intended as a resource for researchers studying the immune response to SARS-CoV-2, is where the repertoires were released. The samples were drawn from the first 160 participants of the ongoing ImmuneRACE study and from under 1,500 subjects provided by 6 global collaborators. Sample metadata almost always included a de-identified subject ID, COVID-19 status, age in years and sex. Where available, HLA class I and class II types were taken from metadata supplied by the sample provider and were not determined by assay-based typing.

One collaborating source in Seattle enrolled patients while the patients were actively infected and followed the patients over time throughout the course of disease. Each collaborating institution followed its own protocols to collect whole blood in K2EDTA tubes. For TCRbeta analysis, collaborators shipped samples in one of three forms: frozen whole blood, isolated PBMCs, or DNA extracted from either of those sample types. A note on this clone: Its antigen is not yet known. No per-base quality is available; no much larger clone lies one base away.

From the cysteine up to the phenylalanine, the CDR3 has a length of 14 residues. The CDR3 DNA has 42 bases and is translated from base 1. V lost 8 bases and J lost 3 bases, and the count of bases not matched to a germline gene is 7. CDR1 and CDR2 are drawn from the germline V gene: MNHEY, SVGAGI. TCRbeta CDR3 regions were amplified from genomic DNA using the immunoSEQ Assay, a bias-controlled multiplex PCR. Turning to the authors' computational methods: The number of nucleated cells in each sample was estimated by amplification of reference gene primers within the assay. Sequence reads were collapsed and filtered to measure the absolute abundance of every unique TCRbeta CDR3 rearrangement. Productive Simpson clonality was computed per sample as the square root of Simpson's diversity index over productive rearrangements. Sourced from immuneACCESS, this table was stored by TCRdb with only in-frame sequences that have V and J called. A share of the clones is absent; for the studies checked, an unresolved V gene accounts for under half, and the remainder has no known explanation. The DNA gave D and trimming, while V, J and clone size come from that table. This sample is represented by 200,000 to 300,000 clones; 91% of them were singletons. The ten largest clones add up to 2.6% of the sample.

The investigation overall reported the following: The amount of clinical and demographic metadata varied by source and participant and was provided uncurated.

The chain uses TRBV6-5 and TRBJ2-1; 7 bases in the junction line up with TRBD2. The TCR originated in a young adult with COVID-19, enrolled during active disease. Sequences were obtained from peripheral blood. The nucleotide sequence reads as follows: TGTGCCAGCTCGGTGGGAGGGAACTACAATGAGCAGTTCTTC. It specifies CASSVGGNYNEQFF.